A single sample is the source of the 30 T cell receptor beta chains below, sequenced in a study of shared clonotypes between healthy human individuals. Generated by immunoSEQ multiplex PCR, the TCRdb table keeps only in-frame clones and is missing some. This sample has approximately 500,000 clones, with around 79% found just once. The sample consisted of PBMCs. The receptors here all came from a woman between 40 and 55 years old in good health. Some clones in this sample may be carry-over from other donors' samples.

This chain links TRBV15 with TRBJ2-1; TRBD1 matches at 10 bases. Germline V CDR1 and CDR2: LNHNV, YYDKDF (reference sequence). With 9 bases clipped from V and 2 bases from J, the junction kept 7 bases outside the gene matches. CDR3 length: 15 residues. The CDR3 DNA is TGTGCCACTTCGACAGGGGGCGATGCCTACAATGAGCAGTTCTTC. Protein sequence: CATSTGGDAYNEQFF.

The chain joins TRBV19 to TRBJ1-5; 7 bases align to TRBD1. Per the germline V gene, CDR1 is LNHDA and CDR2 is SQIVND (reference sequence). The CDR3 extends over 14 amino acids. Trimming cost V 6 bases and J 4 bases; bases outside gene matches: 6. The DNA for the CDR3 is TGTGCCAGTAGGCCGGGACAGTCAAATCAGCCCCAGCATTTT. It is translated as CASRPGQSNQPQHF. Looking up the rest from reference TRBV19 and TRBJ1-5 gives the full variable domain: DGGITQSPKYLFRKEGQNVTLSCEQNLNHDAMYWYRQDPGQGLRLIYYSQIVNDFQKGDIAEGYSVSREKKESFPLTVTSAQKNPTAFYLCASRPGQSNQPQHFGDGTRLSIL.

The J gene is TRBJ2-1, the V gene TRBV9; 7 bases line up with TRBD2. There are 15 residues in the CDR3. The V and J ends lost 3 bases and 7 bases, in that order; junction bases with no gene match: 10. Germline CDR1 SGDLS, CDR2 YYNGEE. The CDR3 region has the DNA TGTGCCAGCAGCGCCGCCTGGCGGGAGCTGAATGAGCAGTTCTTC. This encodes CASSAAWRELNEQFF.

This chain uses TRBV5-6 with TRBJ1-1, with D unresolved. V was trimmed by 5 bases and J by 4 bases, leaving 18 bases between them. Looked up from germline, CDR1 is SGHDT and CDR2 is YYEEEE. The CDR3 loop spans 15 amino acids. CDR3 residues: CASSTTGGPGTEAFF. In nucleotides, the CDR3 is TGTGCCAGCAGTACTACTGGCGGTCCGGGCACTGAAGCTTTCTTT.

This clone was observed once. V usage is TRBV9 and J usage is TRBJ2-1, with a tentative D call TRBD2 (5 bases). CDR1 SGDLS and CDR2 YYNGEE come from the germline V gene. There are 18 residues in the CDR3. V was pared by 4 bases and J by 8 bases, with 28 bases between. This CDR3 is CASSPRLKPTSTRDEQFF. Here the CDR3 DNA reads TGTGCCAGCAGCCCCAGACTAAAACCCACCTCTACTAGGGATGAGCAGTTCTTC. Combining the CDR3 with reference TRBV9 and TRBJ2-1 gives the whole variable domain DSGVTQTPKHLITATGQRVTLRCSPRSGDLSVYWYQQSLDQGLQFLIQYYNGEERAKGNILERFSAQQFPDLHSELNLSSLELGDSALYFCASSPRLKPTSTRDEQFFGPGTRLTVL.

This clone was seen more than once but under ten times. V usage is TRBV28 and J usage is TRBJ1-1; D gene uncertain. CDR3 length: 12 amino acids. The germline gives CDR1 MDHEN, CDR2 SYDVKM. Trimming removed 5 bases at V and 5 bases at J, with 9 bases between. CDR3 amino acids: CASSHYRTEAFF. In DNA form, the CDR3 reads TGTGCCAGCAGTCACTATCGGACTGAAGCTTTCTTT. The variable domain in full, with the rest retrieved from reference TRBV28 and TRBJ1-1, is DVKVTQSSRYLVKRTGEKVFLECVQDMDHENMFWYRQDPGLGLRLIYFSYDVKMKEKGDIPEGYSVSREKKERFSLILESASTNQTSMYLCASSHYRTEAFFGQGTRLTVV.

This chain joins TRBV27 and TRBJ1-6; the D gene is possibly TRBD1 (5 bases). The CDR3 is 15 residues long. V lost 1 base, J lost 7 bases, and 11 bases lay in between. Germline assignment: CDR1 MNHEY and CDR2 SMNVEV (reference sequence). The CDR3 DNA sequence: TGTGCCAGCAGTTTATTGGTGGGGGGGAATTCACCCCTCCACTTT. Amino acid sequence: CASSLLVGGNSPLHF.

The genes are TRBV5-1 and TRBJ2-1; D call uncertain. The germline V gene encodes CDR1 SGHRS and CDR2 YFSETQ. The CDR3 has 15 amino acids. V was pared by 1 base and J by 2 bases, with 10 bases between. The CDR3 here is CASSLMDQTYNEQFF. Written as DNA, the CDR3 is TGCGCCAGCAGCTTGATGGACCAAACCTACAATGAGCAGTTCTTC.

This sequence joins TRBV4-2 and TRBJ2-4; D is perhaps TRBD1 (5 bases). The CDR3 loop spans 16 amino acids. Germline lookup yields CDR1 LGHNA and CDR2 YNFKEQ. V was cut by 1 base and J by 0 bases, with 10 bases left in between. CDR3 amino acids: CASSQGGGRAKNIQYF. In nucleotides, the CDR3 is TGTGCCAGCAGCCAAGGGGGCGGCAGAGCCAAAAACATTCAGTACTTC.

This clone was counted a single time. V gene TRBV5-1 combines with J gene TRBJ1-5; 7 bases agree with TRBD1. CDR3 length: 14 amino acids. With V trimmed by 2 bases and J by 2 bases, 1 base remained unmatched. CDR1 is SGHRS, CDR2 YFSETQ, per germline. CDR3 residues: CASSFGTGNQPQHF. CDR3 nucleotides: TGCGCCAGCAGCTTCGGGACAGGCAATCAGCCCCAGCATTTT.

This chain uses TRBV28 with TRBJ2-7, with D unresolved. Germline V gene data show CDR1 as MDHEN and CDR2 as SYDVKM. Trimming took 2 bases from V and 5 from J, leaving 13 bases between them. The CDR3 covers 14 residues. CDR3: CASSLARDGNEQYF. The CDR3 nucleotides are TGTGCCAGCAGTTTAGCACGCGACGGCAACGAGCAGTACTTC.

The rearrangement joins TRBV2 to TRBJ2-4; the D is unclear. The CDR3 is made up of 13 amino acids. Trimming removed 5 bases from V and 8 bases from J, with 13 bases in between. Germline V gene lookup returns CDR1 SNHLY and CDR2 FYNNEI. The CDR3, as DNA: TGTGCCAGCAGTCCGACCTCCCTCCACATTCAGTACTTC. Protein: CASSPTSLHIQYF.

This clone has a handful of counts. This chain joins TRBV5-1 and TRBJ2-7; 10 bases agree with TRBD2. Germline V gives CDR1 SGHRS, CDR2 YFSETQ. The CDR3 totals 15 residues. The trim removed 1 base at V and 5 bases at J, leaving 6 bases unmatched. CDR3 in amino acids: CASSLSAGGPHEQYF. CDR3 nucleotide sequence: TGCGCCAGCAGCTTGTCAGCGGGAGGGCCCCACGAGCAGTACTTC.

The genes are TRBV10-3 and TRBJ2-5, with 12 nucleotides matching TRBD2. Germline values: CDR1 ENHRY, CDR2 SYGVKD. This CDR3 comprises 15 residues. The J segment lost 5 bases and the V segment lost 3 bases, leaving 4 bases of the junction unmatched. Here the CDR3 reads CAISELAGGGETQYF. DNA for the CDR3: TGTGCCATCAGTGAACTAGCGGGAGGTGGGGAGACCCAGTACTTC.

This sequence joins TRBV7-9 and TRBJ1-4; D ambiguous. V was cut by 2 bases and J by 4 bases, with 11 bases left in between. CDR3 length equals 15 residues. CDR1 SEHNR and CDR2 FQNEAQ come from the germline V gene (reference sequence). In DNA, the CDR3 is TGTGCCAGCAGCTTATTTACCGTGTATAATGAAAAACTGTTTTTT. Protein sequence: CASSLFTVYNEKLFF.

The chain combines TRBV30 with TRBJ2-5; TRBD2 might be the D (6 bases). Trimming cost V 3 bases and J 3 bases, with 11 bases left between them. From germline, CDR1 is GTSNPN and CDR2 SVGIG (reference sequence). CDR3 length: 13 residues. CDR3: CAWSGGLEETQYF. The DNA of the CDR3 is TGTGCCTGGAGCGGGGGACTGGAAGAGACCCAGTACTTC. The full variable domain, in which reference TRBV30 and TRBJ2-5 provide the parts outside the CDR3, is SQTIHQWPATLVQPVGSPLSLECTVEGTSNPNLYWYRQAAGRGLQLLFYSVGIGQISSEVPQNLSASRPQDRQFILSSKKLLLSDSGFYLCAWSGGLEETQYFGPGTRLLVL.

Concerning this clone: Other DNA sequences within the sample encode an identical CDR3. The chain is built from TRBV27 and TRBJ2-7, with 8 positions matching TRBD1. Germline lookup yields CDR1 MNHEY and CDR2 SMNVEV (reference sequence). The CDR3 runs 14 residues. The V segment lost 8 bases and the J segment 1 base; nucleotides outside the gene matches: 7. The CDR3 is CASSSGGSSYEQYF. The CDR3, as DNA: TGTGCCAGCTCTTCAGGGGGCTCATCCTACGAGCAGTACTTC.

This clone has ten or more counts. The chain is built from TRBV14 and TRBJ2-1, with TRBD2 identical over 7 bases. The CDR3 is 13 amino acids. The V gene end was trimmed by 1 base and the J gene end by 10 bases; junction bases not matched to a gene: 4. Germline V lookup: CDR1 SGHDN, CDR2 FVKESK. CDR3 sequence reads: CASSQVRGGEQFF. The CDR3 DNA sequence: TGTGCCAGCAGCCAAGTTCGGGGAGGGGAGCAGTTCTTC.

This sequence joins TRBV6-6 and TRBJ2-1; D might be TRBD2 (6 bases). V lost 2 bases to trimming and J lost 7 bases, with 15 bases between them. This CDR3 is built from 15 residues. Germline CDR1 MNHNY, CDR2 SVGAGI (reference sequence). The CDR3 DNA follows: TGTGCCAGCAGTTACCCGGGTCTAGCGAGGAATGAGCAGTTCTTC. Amino acids: CASSYPGLARNEQFF.

Only one count was recorded for this clone. Just one base apart from a much larger clone, this may be a read error. Other DNA sequences in this specimen translate into the identical CDR3. The rearrangement links TRBV15 to TRBJ1-5, with D uncertain. This CDR3 is 18 amino acids long. CDR1 and CDR2 from the germline V gene are LNHNV and YYDKDF (reference sequence). The CDR3 nucleotides read TGTGCCACTAGCAGACTAGGGTTGGGAGTTTCGGGCAATCAGCCCCAGCATTTT. This translates into CATSRLGLGVSGNQPQHF.

The rearrangement joins TRBV5-1 to TRBJ2-3, with 7 bases identical to TRBD2. Germline loops: CDR1 SGHRS, CDR2 YFSETQ. The CDR3 has 15 residues. The V segment lost 4 bases and the J segment 1 base; nucleotides outside the gene matches: 6. CDR3 sequence reads: CASSPTSSRTDTQYF. CDR3 nucleotide sequence: TGCGCCAGCAGCCCGACTAGCTCCCGCACAGATACGCAGTATTTT.

The gene calls are TRBV7-2 and TRBJ2-7; TRBD2 agrees at 7 bases. Germline CDR1 reads SGHTA; CDR2 reads FQGNSA. The CDR3 length is 16 residues. The trim removed 5 bases at V and 5 bases at J, leaving 15 bases unmatched. CDR3 residues: CASSPRSSGRVDEQYF. DNA of the CDR3: TGTGCCAGCAGCCCACGGTCGTCGGGGAGGGTTGACGAGCAGTACTTC.

This clone was recorded a few times. The chain uses TRBV25-1 and TRBJ2-1, with 8 nucleotides matching TRBD2. The CDR3 loop spans 16 amino acids. Germline V CDR1 and CDR2: MGHDK, SYGVNS. Trimming cost V 5 bases and J 1 base; bases outside gene matches: 7. CDR3 residues: CASSTSSGRSYNEQFF. The CDR3 DNA follows: TGTGCCAGCAGTACCTCTAGCGGGCGTTCCTACAATGAGCAGTTCTTC.

V usage is TRBV6-6 and J usage is TRBJ1-5; D not certain. Deletions cut 5 bases from V and 4 bases from J, with 6 bases between. CDR3 length equals 12 residues. CDR1 is MNHNY and CDR2 is SVGAGI in the germline V gene (reference sequence). The CDR3 protein is CASSPFNQPQHF. Written as DNA, the CDR3 is TGTGCCAGCAGTCCATTTAATCAGCCCCAGCATTTT.

The rearrangement uses TRBV2 and TRBJ1-4; D is perhaps TRBD1 (6 bases). V lost 8 bases to trimming and J lost 16 bases, with 17 bases between them. Germline CDR1 SNHLY, CDR2 FYNNEI. The length of the CDR3 is 11 residues. The CDR3 protein is CASSYSRDKFF. The CDR3 nucleotides are TGTGCCAGCTCCTATTCCCGGGACAAGTTTTTT.

The chain couples TRBV7-9 to TRBJ2-5; 7 bases match TRBD1. This CDR3 is built from 16 residues. Per the germline V gene, CDR1 is SEHNR and CDR2 is FQNEAQ (reference sequence). Germline trimming cut 5 bases from V and 5 bases from J; bases unmatched to any gene: 14. CDR3 bases: TGTGCCAGCAGCCCCGGGGTGGCAGGGGGTCGTGAGACCCAGTACTTC. It specifies CASSPGVAGGRETQYF. Full variable domain (missing parts from reference TRBV7-9 and TRBJ2-5): DTGVSQNPRHKITKRGQNVTFRCDPISEHNRLYWYRQTLGQGPEFLTYFQNEAQLEKSRLLSDRFSAERPKGSFSTLEIQRTEQGDSAMYLCASSPGVAGGRETQYFGPGTRLLVL.

The rearrangement uses TRBV19 and TRBJ1-2, with D unclear. The length of the CDR3 is 14 residues. V was clipped by 3 bases and J by 3 bases, with 11 bases between them. Germline V gene data show CDR1 as LNHDA and CDR2 as SQIVND (reference sequence). The CDR3 here is CASSIGERDYGYTF. CDR3 nucleotide sequence: TGTGCCAGTAGTATTGGTGAGAGGGACTATGGCTACACCTTC. Complete variable domain (other parts from reference TRBV19 and TRBJ1-2): DGGITQSPKYLFRKEGQNVTLSCEQNLNHDAMYWYRQDPGQGLRLIYYSQIVNDFQKGDIAEGYSVSREKKESFPLTVTSAQKNPTAFYLCASSIGERDYGYTFGSGTRLTVV.

V and J are TRBV5-4 and TRBJ1-2; D call uncertain. CDR3 length equals 13 residues. Germline-derived CDR1 and CDR2 are SGHNT and YYREEE (reference sequence). V lost 4 bases to trimming and J lost 4 bases, with 11 bases between them. CDR3 sequence reads: CASSPAVRYGYTF. CDR3 bases: TGTGCCAGCAGCCCCGCGGTCCGCTATGGCTACACCTTC.

The chain has TRBV28 and TRBJ1-5; D gene uncertain. Germline V gene lookup returns CDR1 MDHEN and CDR2 SYDVKM. The CDR3 extends over 15 amino acids. V lost 3 bases and J 0 bases, leaving 9 bases between the germline ends. The chain's CDR3 is CASSFGPHSNQPQHF. In DNA, the CDR3 is TGTGCCAGCAGTTTCGGGCCCCATAGCAATCAGCCCCAGCATTTT.

This clone was seen just once. The genes are TRBV5-1 and TRBJ1-4, with D possibly TRBD1 on 5 matching bases. V was clipped by 4 bases and J by 2 bases, with 9 bases between them. Per germline, CDR1 SGHRS and CDR2 YFSETQ. The CDR3 has 14 residues. The CDR3 reads CASSPGMTNEKLFF. CDR3 bases: TGCGCCAGCAGCCCAGGGATGACTAATGAAAAACTGTTTTTT.